In its sample, the clone carrying this T cell receptor beta chain was seen many times. The antigen is undetermined. This entry belongs to a study of shared clonotypes between healthy human individuals. Study-level background: The cohort comprised a couple of women and a few men. Their ages spanned 18 to 49 years.

The repertoire was sequenced with immunoSEQ multiplex PCR; TCRdb's copy has only in-frame clones and lacks some. Among over a million clones listed, roughly 74% were seen once. The CDR3 runs to 15 residues. Germline CDR1 SNHLY, CDR2 FYNNEI. The V and J ends lost 7 bases and 4 bases respectively, with 19 bases between them. Researchers partitioned CD4+ cells into CD45RA+ naive and CD45RA-negative memory subsets. Study-wide results and caveats: It was only blood that was sampled, and tissue repertoires likely differ.

The chain links TRBV2 to TRBJ1-2; tentative D call: TRBD1 (6 bases). The specimen was memory CD4+ T cells from PBMCs. As for subset: CD45RA-negative fraction. This sequence was found in a man aged 18-30 years in good health. Some clones in this sample may be carry-over from other donors' samples. The CDR3 here is CASTPGTGGGYGYTF. The CDR3 nucleotides read TGTGCCAGCACCCCCGGGACGGGGGGCGGCTATGGCTACACCTTC.